This T cell receptor beta chain derives from a study of breast tumors, draining lymph nodes, adjacent tissues. General observations from the study: Luminal-like breast cancer showed significantly higher tumor–nontumor repertoire similarity than basal-like. Tumor TCR diversity was below lymph nodes but above nontumor tissue. Findings are consistent with lymph node origin and intratumoral expansion of most tumor T cells. Data only fit, rather than demonstrated, lymph node origin of most tumor T cells.

This CDR3 contains 14 residues. V was clipped by 0 bases and J by 4 bases, with 11 bases between them. Germline V gene data show CDR1 as SGDLS and CDR2 as YYNGEE. Details on this clonotype: What it binds is unknown.

TCRdb fed the multiplex PCR reads into MiXCR, producing one record per CDR3 protein. The table lists tens of thousands of distinct CDR3 sequences, 45% to 60% of them singletons. The sample consisted of breast tumor tissue. V usage is TRBV9 and J usage is TRBJ2-7; tentative D call: TRBD2 (6 bases). The receptor comes from a female donor with breast cancer. Some clones in this sample may be carry-over from other donors' samples. CDR3 DNA sequence: TGTGCCAGCAGCGTAGATGAGGGAGGATACGAGCAGTACTTC. Its translation is CASSVDEGGYEQYF. Full variable domain (remainder filled in from reference TRBV9 and TRBJ2-7): DSGVTQTPKHLITATGQRVTLRCSPRSGDLSVYWYQQSLDQGLQFLIQYYNGEERAKGNILERFSAQQFPDLHSELNLSSLELGDSALYFCASSVDEGGYEQYFGPGTRLTVT.